The clone carrying this T cell receptor (beta chain) was counted ten times or more. Its antigen is unidentified. This record comes from a study of T cell repertoires in cytomegalovirus infection. Study background: Both a matching HLA type and CMV infection were indicated by public TCR beta signatures. The study's findings and limits: Summed frequency of public TCR beta families distinguished CMV carriers with the relevant HLA. What dominated the ex vivo response were HLA-C-restricted CMV-specific TCR beta clonotypes.

TCRdb itself ran the reads through MiXCR, one entry per CDR3 protein. Here the sample spans approximately 260,000 distinct CDR3 sequences, around 20% being singletons. This receptor was identified in a human donor in good health (CMV status not recorded). Some clones in this sample may be carry-over from other donors' samples. The sequenced sample was cultured PBMCs, obtained from culture after CMV antigen stimulation.

CDR3 in DNA: TGTGCCAGCAGCTTAGGGGGGAGCGAGACTGAAGCTTTCTTT. The encoded protein is CASSLGGSETEAFF. This sequence joins TRBV7-2 and TRBJ1-1; perhaps TRBD1 as D (5 bases). The V end lost 1 base, the J end lost 5 bases, and 11 bases lay between the germline ends. CDR1 and CDR2 (germline): SGHTA, FQGNSA. The CDR3 spans 14 residues.